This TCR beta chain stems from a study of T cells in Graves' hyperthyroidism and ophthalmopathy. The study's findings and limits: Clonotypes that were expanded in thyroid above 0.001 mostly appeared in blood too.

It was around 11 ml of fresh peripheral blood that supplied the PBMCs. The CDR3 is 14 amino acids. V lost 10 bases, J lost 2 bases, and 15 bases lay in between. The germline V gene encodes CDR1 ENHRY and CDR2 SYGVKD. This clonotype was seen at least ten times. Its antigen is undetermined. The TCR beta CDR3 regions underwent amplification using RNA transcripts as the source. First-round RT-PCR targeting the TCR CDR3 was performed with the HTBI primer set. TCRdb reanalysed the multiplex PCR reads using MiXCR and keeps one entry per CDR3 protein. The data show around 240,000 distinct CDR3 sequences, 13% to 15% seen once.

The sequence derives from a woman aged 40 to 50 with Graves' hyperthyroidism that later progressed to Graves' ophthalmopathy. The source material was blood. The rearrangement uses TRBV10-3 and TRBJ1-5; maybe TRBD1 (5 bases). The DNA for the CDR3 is TGTGCCACCGATTCTGGGACCGGCAATCAGCCCCAGCATTTT. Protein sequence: CATDSGTGNQPQHF.